Sequencing of this TCR beta chain was carried out in a study of cytomegalovirus exposure and HLA in healthy donors. Study in general: For the approximately 390 genotyped donors, roughly 80% fell within the Caucasian-associated ancestry cluster.

60 Vbeta and 13 Jbeta primers were used in PCR. Profiled with immunoSEQ multiplex PCR; TCRdb holds only in-frame clones, not every one. The repertoire has 150,000 to 200,000 clones, about 76% of them found once; the top ten carry about 1.6%. Study-wide results and caveats: Most sequenced TCRs were rare (though some public TCRs occurred in many donors). A later examination showed that TCR association rates differed by HLA locus, with DRB1 most and HLA-C fewest. An assumption of roughly uniform sequencing depth across donors underlay the presence/absence analyses.

Trimming cost V 4 bases and J 8 bases, with 9 bases left between them. In germline, CDR1 is DFQATT, CDR2 SNEGSKA (reference sequence). This CDR3 has 11 amino acids. This clone was detected only once. Its antigen is not identified. Sequences were obtained from PBMCs. The receptor comes from a woman aged 50 to 65 in good health and CMV-seronegative. The chain joins TRBV20-1 to TRBJ2-4; D might be TRBD2 (5 bases). The CDR3: CSATGMDIQYF. The CDR3 DNA sequence: TGCAGTGCTACGGGAATGGACATTCAGTACTTC.